This T cell receptor (beta chain) comes out of a study of PD-1 blockade in classical Hodgkin lymphoma. Relapse was seen in all patients after autologous stem cell transplantation, and brentuximab vedotin exposure was variable. Best response was recorded as complete response, partial response or progressive disease. Study-wide results and limits: Relapsed/refractory patients reportedly had lower baseline diversity than newly diagnosed patients. The study found that TCR diversity rose significantly by C4D1 in CD4+ but not CD8+ cells. Baseline diversity was lower in partial responders and progressors than complete responders.

TCRdb's copy holds only in-frame clones and misses some; the assay was immunoSEQ multiplex PCR. The repertoire holds about 90,000 clones, with over 90% as singletons. Turning to this clone: No antigen is known for it.

There are 14 residues in the CDR3. With 7 bases clipped from V and 7 bases from J, the junction kept 12 bases outside the gene matches. Germline CDR1 reads ENHRY; CDR2 reads SYGVKD. This chain connects TRBV10-3 to TRBJ1-2; 7 bases match TRBD1. The sample in question was peripheral blood mononuclear cells (PBMCs), obtained before the second cycle of nivolumab. The source of this sequence is a human donor with classical Hodgkin lymphoma. The CDR3 coding sequence is TGTGCCATCACCCAAGCAGGGGGGGCTCGTGGCTACACCTTC. This encodes CAITQAGGARGYTF.